The present T cell receptor (beta chain) was sequenced within a study of blood T cell repertoires in COVID-19. Clones were sequenced by immunoSEQ multiplex PCR, and TCRdb holds only the in-frame ones, with some missing. In the table there are roughly 340,000 clones, roughly 86% of which are singletons. Trimming shortened V by 1 base and J by 8 bases, and 8 bases separated the two germline ends. Germline assignment: CDR1 SQVTM and CDR2 ANQGSEA. The CDR3 covers 11 residues. This receptor was identified in a man aged 40-55 years in a cohort exposed to, infected with or recovered from COVID-19 (not recorded which). The rearrangement joins TRBV29-1 to TRBJ1-2; the D is unclear. The sequencing input was PBMCs or T cells enriched from blood (not recorded which). For the CDR3, the DNA is TGCAGCGTTGAAGTTGGCGGGGGCTACACCTTC. Its protein is CSVEVGGGYTF.